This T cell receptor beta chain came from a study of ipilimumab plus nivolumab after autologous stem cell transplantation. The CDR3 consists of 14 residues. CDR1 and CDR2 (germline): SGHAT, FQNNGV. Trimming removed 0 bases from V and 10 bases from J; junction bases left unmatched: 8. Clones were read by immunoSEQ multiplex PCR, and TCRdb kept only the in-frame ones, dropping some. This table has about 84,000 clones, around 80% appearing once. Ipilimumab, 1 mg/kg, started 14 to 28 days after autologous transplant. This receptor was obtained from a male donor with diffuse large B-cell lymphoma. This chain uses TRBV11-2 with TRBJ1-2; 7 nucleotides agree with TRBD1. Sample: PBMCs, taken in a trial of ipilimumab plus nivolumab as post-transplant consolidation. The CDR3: CASSLDFSGGDYTF. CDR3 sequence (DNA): TGTGCCAGCAGCTTAGATTTTTCAGGGGGAGACTACACCTTC.